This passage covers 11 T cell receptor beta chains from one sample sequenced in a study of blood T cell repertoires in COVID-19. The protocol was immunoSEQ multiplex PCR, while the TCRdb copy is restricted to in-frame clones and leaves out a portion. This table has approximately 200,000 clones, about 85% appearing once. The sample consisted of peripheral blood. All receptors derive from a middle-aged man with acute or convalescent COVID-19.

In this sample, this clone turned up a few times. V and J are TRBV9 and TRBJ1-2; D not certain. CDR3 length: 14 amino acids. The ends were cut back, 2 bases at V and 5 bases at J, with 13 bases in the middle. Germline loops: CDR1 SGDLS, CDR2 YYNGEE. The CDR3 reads CASSVTTVGYGYTF. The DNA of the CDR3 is TGTGCCAGCAGCGTCACCACAGTTGGGTATGGCTACACCTTC.

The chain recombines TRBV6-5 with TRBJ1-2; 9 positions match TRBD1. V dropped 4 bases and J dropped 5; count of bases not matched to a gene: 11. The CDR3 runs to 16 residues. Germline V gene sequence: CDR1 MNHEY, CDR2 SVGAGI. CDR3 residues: CASSSRSDRGLYGYTF. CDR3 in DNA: TGTGCCAGCAGTTCCAGATCGGACAGGGGACTATATGGCTACACCTTC.

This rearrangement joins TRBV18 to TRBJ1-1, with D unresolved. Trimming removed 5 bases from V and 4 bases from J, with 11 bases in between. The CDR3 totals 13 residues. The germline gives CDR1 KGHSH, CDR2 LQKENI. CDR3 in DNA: TGTGCCAGCTCAGAAGAGTTATCCACTGAAGCTTTCTTT. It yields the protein CASSEELSTEAFF.

The CDR3 region is CASSPQREGSGNTIYF. The CDR3 coding sequence is TGTGCCAGCTCACCACAAAGGGAGGGCTCTGGAAACACCATATATTTT. The genes are TRBV18 and TRBJ1-3, with D unclear. This CDR3 is built from 16 residues. V dropped 1 base and J dropped 0 bases, with 10 bases sitting between them. Germline assignment: CDR1 KGHSH and CDR2 LQKENI. Together with reference TRBV18 and TRBJ1-3, the CDR3 gives the full variable domain: NAGVMQNPRHLVRRRGQEARLRCSPMKGHSHVYWYRQLPEEGLKFMVYLQKENIIDESGMPKERFSAEFPKEGPSILRIQQVVRGDSAAYFCASSPQREGSGNTIYFGEGSWLTVV.

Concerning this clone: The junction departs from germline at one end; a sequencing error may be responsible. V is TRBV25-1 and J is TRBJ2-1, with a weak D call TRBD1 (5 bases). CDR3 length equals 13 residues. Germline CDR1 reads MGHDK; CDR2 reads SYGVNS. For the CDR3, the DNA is TGTGCCAGCTCCCAAAGGGGCTACGATGAGCAGTTCTTC. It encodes CASSQRGYDEQFF.

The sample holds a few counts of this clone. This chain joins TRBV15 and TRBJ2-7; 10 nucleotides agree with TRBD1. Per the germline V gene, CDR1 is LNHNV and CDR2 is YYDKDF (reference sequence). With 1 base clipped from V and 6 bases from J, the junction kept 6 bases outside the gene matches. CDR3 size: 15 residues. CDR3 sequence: CATSRAGTGELEQYF. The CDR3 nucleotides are TGTGCCACCAGCAGAGCAGGGACAGGGGAGCTCGAGCAGTACTTC.

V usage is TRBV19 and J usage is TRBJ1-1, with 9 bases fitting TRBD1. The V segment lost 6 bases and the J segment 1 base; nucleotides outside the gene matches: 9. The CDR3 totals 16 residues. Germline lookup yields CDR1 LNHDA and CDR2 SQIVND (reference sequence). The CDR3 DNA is TGTGCCAGTAGCCCGGGACAGGGAAGATGGAACACTGAAGCTTTCTTT. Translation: CASSPGQGRWNTEAFF.

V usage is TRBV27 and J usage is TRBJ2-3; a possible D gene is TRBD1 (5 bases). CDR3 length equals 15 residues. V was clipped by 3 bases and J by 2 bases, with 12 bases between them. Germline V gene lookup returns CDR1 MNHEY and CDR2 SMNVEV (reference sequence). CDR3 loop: CASSLGRQYTDTQYF. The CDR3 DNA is TGTGCCAGCAGTTTGGGGCGACAGTACACAGATACGCAGTATTTT.

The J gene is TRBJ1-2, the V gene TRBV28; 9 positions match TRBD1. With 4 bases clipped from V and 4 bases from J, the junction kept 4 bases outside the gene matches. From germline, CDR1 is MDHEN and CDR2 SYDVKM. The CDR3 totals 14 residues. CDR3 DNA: TGTGCCAGCAGTTCCCGGGACAGGGCCTATGGCTACACCTTC. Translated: CASSSRDRAYGYTF.

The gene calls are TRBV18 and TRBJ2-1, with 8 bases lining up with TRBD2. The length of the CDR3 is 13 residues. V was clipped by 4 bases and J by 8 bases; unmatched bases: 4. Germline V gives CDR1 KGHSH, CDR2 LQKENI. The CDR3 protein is CASSHGGADEQFF. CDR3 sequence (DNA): TGTGCCAGCTCACACGGGGGGGCGGATGAGCAGTTCTTC.

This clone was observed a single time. CDR3 in DNA: TGTGCCAGCACCCTCCGGAACAGGGTAGGGTCACCCCTCCACTTT. It codes for CASTLRNRVGSPLHF. The chain joins TRBV28 to TRBJ1-6; D may be TRBD1 (6 bases). Deletions cut 7 bases from V and 10 bases from J, with 20 bases between. From germline, CDR1 is MDHEN and CDR2 SYDVKM. This CDR3 is 15 amino acids long.